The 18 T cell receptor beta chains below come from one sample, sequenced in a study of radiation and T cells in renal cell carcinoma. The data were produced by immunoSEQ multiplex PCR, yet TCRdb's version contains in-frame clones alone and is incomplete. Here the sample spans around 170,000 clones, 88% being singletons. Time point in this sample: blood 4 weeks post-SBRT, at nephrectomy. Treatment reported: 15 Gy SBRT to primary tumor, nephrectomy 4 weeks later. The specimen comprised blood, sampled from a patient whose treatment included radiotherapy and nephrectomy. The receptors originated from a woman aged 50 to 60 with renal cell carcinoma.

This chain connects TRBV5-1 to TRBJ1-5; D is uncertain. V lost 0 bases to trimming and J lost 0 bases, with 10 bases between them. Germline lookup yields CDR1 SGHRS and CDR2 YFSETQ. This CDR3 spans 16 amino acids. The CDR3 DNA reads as TGCGCCAGCAGCTTGGGGTCAGTTCTTAGCAATCAGCCCCAGCATTTT. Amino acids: CASSLGSVLSNQPQHF.

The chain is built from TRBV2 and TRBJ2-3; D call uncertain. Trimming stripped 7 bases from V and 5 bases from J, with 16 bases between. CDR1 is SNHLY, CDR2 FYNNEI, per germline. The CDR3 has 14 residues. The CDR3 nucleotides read TGTGCCAGCACCGGCTCAGTATTGGGAGATACGCAGTATTTT. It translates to CASTGSVLGDTQYF.

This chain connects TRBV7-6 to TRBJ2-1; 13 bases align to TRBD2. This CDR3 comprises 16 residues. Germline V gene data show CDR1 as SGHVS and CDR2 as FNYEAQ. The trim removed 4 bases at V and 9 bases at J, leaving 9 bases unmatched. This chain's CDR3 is CASSSRSGLAGPEQFF. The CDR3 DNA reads TGTGCCAGCAGCTCCCGGTCGGGACTAGCGGGGCCTGAGCAGTTCTTC.

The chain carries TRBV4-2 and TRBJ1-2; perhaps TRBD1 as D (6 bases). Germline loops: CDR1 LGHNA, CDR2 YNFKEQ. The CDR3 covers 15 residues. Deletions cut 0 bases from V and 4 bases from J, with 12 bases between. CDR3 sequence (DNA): TGTGCCAGCAGCCAAGAGACGACAGGAATCTATGGCTACACCTTC. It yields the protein CASSQETTGIYGYTF.

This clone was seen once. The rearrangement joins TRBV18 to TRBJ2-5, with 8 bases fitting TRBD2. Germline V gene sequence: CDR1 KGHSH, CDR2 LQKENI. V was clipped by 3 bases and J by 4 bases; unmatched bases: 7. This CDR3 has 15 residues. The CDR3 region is CASSPDTSGGETQYF. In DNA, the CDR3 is TGTGCCAGCTCACCGGACACTAGCGGCGGAGAGACCCAGTACTTC.

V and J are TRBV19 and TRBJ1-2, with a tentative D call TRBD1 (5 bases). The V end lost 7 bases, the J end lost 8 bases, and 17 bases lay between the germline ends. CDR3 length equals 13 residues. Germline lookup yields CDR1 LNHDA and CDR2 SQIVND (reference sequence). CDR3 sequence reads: CASIGDRGSGYTF. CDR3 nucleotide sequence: TGTGCCAGTATAGGGGACCGGGGAAGCGGCTACACCTTC.

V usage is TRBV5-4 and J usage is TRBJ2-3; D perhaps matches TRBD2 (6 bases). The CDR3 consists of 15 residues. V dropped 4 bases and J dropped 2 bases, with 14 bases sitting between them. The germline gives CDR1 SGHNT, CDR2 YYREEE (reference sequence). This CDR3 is CASSHPGGPTDTQYF. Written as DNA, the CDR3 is TGTGCCAGCAGCCATCCCGGGGGACCCACAGATACGCAGTATTTT.

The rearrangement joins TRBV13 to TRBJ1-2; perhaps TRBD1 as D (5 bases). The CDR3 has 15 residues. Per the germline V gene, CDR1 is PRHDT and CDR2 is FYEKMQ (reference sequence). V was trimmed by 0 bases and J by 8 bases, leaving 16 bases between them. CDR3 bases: TGTGCCAGCAGCTTAGGCAGGGCTGCTGTAGAGGGCTACACCTTC. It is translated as CASSLGRAAVEGYTF.

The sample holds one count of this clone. Here the CDR3 reads CASSLYGERGTDTQYF. The CDR3 DNA follows: TGTGCCAGCAGCTTGTATGGGGAAAGAGGAACAGATACGCAGTATTTT. The genes are TRBV5-6 and TRBJ2-3; D is undetermined. Trimming left V 1 base short and J 3 bases short, with 15 bases between. From germline, CDR1 is SGHDT and CDR2 YYEEEE. The CDR3 length is 16 residues.

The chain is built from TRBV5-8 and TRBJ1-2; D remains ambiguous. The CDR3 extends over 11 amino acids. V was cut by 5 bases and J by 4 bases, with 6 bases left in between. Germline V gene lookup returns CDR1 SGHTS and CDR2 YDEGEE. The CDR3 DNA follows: TGTGCCAGCAGTCTCTTCTATGGCTACACCTTC. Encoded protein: CASSLFYGYTF.

The CDR3 loop is CASSGSIEQFF. Written as DNA, the CDR3 is TGCGCCAGCAGCGGGAGTATTGAGCAGTTCTTC. The chain has TRBV5-1 and TRBJ2-1; weak D call: TRBD2 (5 bases). V was shortened by 4 bases and J by 9 bases, with 8 bases between the two germline ends. CDR1 is SGHRS, CDR2 YFSETQ, per germline. The CDR3 is made up of 11 amino acids.

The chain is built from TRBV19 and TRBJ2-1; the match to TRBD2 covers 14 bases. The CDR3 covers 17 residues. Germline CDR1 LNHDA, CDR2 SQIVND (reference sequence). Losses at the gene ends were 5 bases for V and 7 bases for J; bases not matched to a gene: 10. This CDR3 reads CASSAGTSGGKGNEQFF. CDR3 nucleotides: TGTGCCAGTAGTGCCGGGACTAGCGGGGGTAAAGGGAATGAGCAGTTCTTC.

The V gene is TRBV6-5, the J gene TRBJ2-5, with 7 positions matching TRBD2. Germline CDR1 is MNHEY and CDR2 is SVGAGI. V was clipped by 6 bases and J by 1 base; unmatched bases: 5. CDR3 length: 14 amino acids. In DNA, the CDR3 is TGTGCCAGCAGGCGGGACTATACCCAAGAGACCCAGTACTTC. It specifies CASRRDYTQETQYF.

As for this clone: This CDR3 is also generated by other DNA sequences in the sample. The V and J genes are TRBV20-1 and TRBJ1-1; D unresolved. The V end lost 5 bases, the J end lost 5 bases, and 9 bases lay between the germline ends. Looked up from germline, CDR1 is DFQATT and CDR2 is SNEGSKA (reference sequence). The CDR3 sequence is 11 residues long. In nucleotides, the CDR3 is TGCAGTGCTTTCGGCGGGACTGAAGCTTTCTTT. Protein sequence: CSAFGGTEAFF.

The CDR3, as DNA: TGTGCCAGCAGCCTTACCTCCGCTCAGGGGTTAAACTATGGCTACACCTTC. Residues: CASSLTSAQGLNYGYTF. The chain employs TRBV4-2 and TRBJ1-2, with D maybe TRBD1 (6 bases). CDR1 is LGHNA, CDR2 YNFKEQ, per germline. With 4 bases removed from V and 2 bases from J, the gap between germline ends came to 20 bases. CDR3 length equals 17 residues.

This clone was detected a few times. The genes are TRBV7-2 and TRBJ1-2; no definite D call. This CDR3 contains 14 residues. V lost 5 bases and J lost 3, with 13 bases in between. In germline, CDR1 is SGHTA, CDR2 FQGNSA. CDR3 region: CASSPEPRDYGYTF. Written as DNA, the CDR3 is TGTGCCAGCAGCCCGGAACCTCGGGACTATGGCTACACCTTC.

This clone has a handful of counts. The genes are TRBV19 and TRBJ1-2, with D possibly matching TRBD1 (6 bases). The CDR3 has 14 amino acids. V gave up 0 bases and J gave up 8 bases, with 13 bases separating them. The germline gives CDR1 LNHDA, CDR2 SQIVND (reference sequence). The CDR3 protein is CASSIEGGRSGYTF. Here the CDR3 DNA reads TGTGCCAGTAGTATAGAAGGGGGGAGGAGCGGCTACACCTTC.

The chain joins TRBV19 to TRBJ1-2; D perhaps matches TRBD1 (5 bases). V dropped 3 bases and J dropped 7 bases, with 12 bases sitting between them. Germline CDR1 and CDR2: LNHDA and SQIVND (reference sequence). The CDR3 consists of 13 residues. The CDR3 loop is CASSIHGATGYTF. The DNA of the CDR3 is TGTGCCAGTAGTATTCACGGGGCCACTGGCTACACCTTC.